The sequence of this T cell receptor (beta chain) was determined in a study of long-term antiretroviral therapy in people with HIV. Participants living with HIV all received treatment in the United States. With 5 bases clipped from V and 4 bases from J, the junction kept 18 bases outside the gene matches. CDR1 is MGHDK and CDR2 is SYGVNS in the germline V gene. This CDR3 is built from 18 residues. Researchers report immunoSEQ v3.0 was run at survey level. TCRdb keeps only in-frame clones here, not all; method: immunoSEQ multiplex PCR. The table lists about 25,000 clones, around 88% of them singletons. Findings and limits, study-wide: HIV repertoire CDR3 lengths ranged less widely than those of controls. Dominating the repertoire at all time points were the clones that expanded before ART.

Notes on this clone: The antigen is unknown.

The rearrangement links TRBV25-1 to TRBJ2-5, with 8 bases fitting TRBD2. This specimen was unsorted PBMCs, taken 3 years after starting antiretroviral therapy. The TCR originated in a man aged 18 to 30 with HIV. The CDR3 nucleotides read TGTGCCAGCAGTACACCCCGGGAGGGGCTTTTATTTACAGAGACCCAGTACTTC. It is translated as CASSTPREGLLFTETQYF. Combining the CDR3 with reference TRBV25-1 and TRBJ2-5 gives the whole variable domain EADIYQTPRYLVIGTGKKITLECSQTMGHDKMYWYQQDPGMELHLIHYSYGVNSTEKGDLSSESTVSRIRTEHFPLTLESARPSHTSQYLCASSTPREGLLFTETQYFGPGTRLLVL.